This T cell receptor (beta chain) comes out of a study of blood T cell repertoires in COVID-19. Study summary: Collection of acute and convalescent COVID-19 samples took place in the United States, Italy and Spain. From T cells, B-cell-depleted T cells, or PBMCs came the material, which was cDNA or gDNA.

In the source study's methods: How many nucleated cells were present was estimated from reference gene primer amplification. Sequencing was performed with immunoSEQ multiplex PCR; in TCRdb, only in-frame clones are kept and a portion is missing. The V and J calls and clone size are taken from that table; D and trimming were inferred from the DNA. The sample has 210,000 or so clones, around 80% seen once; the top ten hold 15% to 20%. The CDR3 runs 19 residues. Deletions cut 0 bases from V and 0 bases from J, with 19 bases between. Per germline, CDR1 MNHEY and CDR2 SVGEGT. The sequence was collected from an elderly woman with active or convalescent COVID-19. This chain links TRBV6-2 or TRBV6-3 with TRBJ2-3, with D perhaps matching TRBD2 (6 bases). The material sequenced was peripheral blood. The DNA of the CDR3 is TGTGCCAGCAGTTACTCGATAGGTCGGGGGTTGGGCAGCACAGATACGCAGTATTTT. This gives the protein CASSYSIGRGLGSTDTQYF.